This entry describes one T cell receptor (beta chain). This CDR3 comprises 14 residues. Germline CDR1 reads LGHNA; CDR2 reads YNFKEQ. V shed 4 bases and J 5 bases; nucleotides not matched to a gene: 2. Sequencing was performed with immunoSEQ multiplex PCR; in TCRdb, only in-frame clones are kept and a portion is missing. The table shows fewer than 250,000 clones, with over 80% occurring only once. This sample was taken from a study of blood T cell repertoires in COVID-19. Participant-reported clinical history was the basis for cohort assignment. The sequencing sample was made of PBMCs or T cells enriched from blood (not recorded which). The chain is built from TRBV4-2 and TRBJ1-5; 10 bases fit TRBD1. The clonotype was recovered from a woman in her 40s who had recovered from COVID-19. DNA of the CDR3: TGTGCCAGCAGCCGACAGGGGGCAGATCAGCCCCAGCATTTT. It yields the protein CASSRQGADQPQHF.